These T cell receptor beta chains were read from a single sample in a study of post-analysis software for immune sequencing data. TCRdb ran MiXCR on the PCR reads and lists one entry per CDR3 protein. The sample gives about 820,000 distinct CDR3 sequences, roughly 50% of which show up once; approximately 4.3% is in the top ten. What was sequenced was blood. The receptors shown here come from a girl aged 5-17 years with multiple sclerosis. CDR3s include the opening cysteine and the closing phenylalanine or tryptophan. D genes are given only for firm matches. Size values are once, few and many counts, or a class for expanded clones, and some rows have none.

>TRBV20-1|15|TRBJ2-1|NA|TRBD1
TGCAGTGCCAGACTATGGGACAGGGGAAACAATGAGCAGTTCTTC
CSARLWDRGNNEQFF
>TRBV29-1|13|TRBJ2-5|NA|NA
TGCAGCGCCACACTCCAGGGGCCGGGTGAGCAGTACTTC
CSATLQGPGEQYF
>TRBV7-3|15|TRBJ2-3|NA|NA
TGTGCCAGCAGCTTTGTGGCGTCCAGCACAGATACGCAGTATTTT
CASSFVASSTDTQYF
>TRBV20-1|14|TRBJ1-5|NA|NA
TGCCGTGCTAGGGCAGGGTCCGGCAATCAGCCCCAGCATTTT
CRARAGSGNQPQHF
>TRBV6-1|13|TRBJ1-1|NA|NA
TGTGCCAGCAGTGGATGGCAGACCCCTGAAGCTTTCTTT
CASSGWQTPEAFF
>TRBV4-1|20|TRBJ2-6|few|TRBD1
TGCGCCAGCAGCCTTCTACCGGGACAGGGATTCAGTTCTGGGGCCAACGTCCTGACTTTC
CASSLLPGQGFSSGANVLTF
>TRBV9|16|TRBJ2-5|NA|TRBD2
TGTGCCAGCAGCGTAGGGACTAGCGGGATGCAAGAGACCCAGTACTTC
CASSVGTSGMQETQYF
>TRBV29-1|13|TRBJ2-5|NA|NA
TGCAGCGCCGAGAAGACTATTGGGGAGACCCAGTACTTC
CSAEKTIGETQYF
>TRBV5-1|14|TRBJ2-5|NA|TRBD1
TGCGCCAGCAACCCCGGGGACAGAAAAGAGACCCAGTACTTC
CASNPGDRKETQYF
>TRBV5-1|16|TRBJ2-3|few|TRBD2
TGCGCCAGCAGCTTTGGCAGCGGGAGAGGGACAGATACGCAGTATTTT
CASSFGSGRGTDTQYF
>TRBV12-3/TRBV12-4|18|TRBJ2-3|NA|TRBD2
TGTGCCAGCAGCCCCCCTGGGACTAGCGGGGGGAGCACAGATGCGCAGTATTTT
CASSPPGTSGGSTDAQYF
>TRBV6-5|14|TRBJ1-2|few|NA
TGTGCCAGCAGCCTGTCCCAGGGTTACTATGGCTACACCTTC
CASSLSQGYYGYTF
>TRBV29-1|13|TRBJ2-1|NA|NA
TGCAGCGTTGAACGGTTGGTCCAAGAGACCCAGTTCTTC
CSVERLVQETQFF
>TRBV20-1|14|TRBJ1-2|NA|TRBD1
TGCAGTGCCATGGGACAGGGCCTCTTCTATGGCTACACCTTC
CSAMGQGLFYGYTF
>TRBV29-1|15|TRBJ1-1|once|NA
TGCAGTGGTAAGGTCGTAACAGGGTATGGATCTGAAGCTTTCTTT
CSGKVVTGYGSEAFF
>TRBV29-1|17|TRBJ2-7|few|NA
TGCAGCGTTGAGTCATGGCGACCGGGACTCCCAGGCTACGAGCAGTACTTC
CSVESWRPGLPGYEQYF